The 28 T cell receptor beta chains listed next were all sequenced from one sample in a study of T cell clonotyping in hematopoietic cell transplantation. Profiled with immunoSEQ multiplex PCR; TCRdb holds only in-frame clones, not every one. This sample has fewer than 20,000 clones, with 71% found just once. Specimen: peripheral blood mononuclear cells. All receptors come from a woman aged 55 to 70 in good health. Some clones in this sample may be carry-over from other donors' samples.

The gene calls are TRBV6-6 and TRBJ1-1; no definite D call. Trimming stripped 2 bases from V and 4 bases from J, with 11 bases between. Germline V gene data show CDR1 as MNHNY and CDR2 as SVGAGI (reference sequence). The CDR3 has 14 amino acids. The CDR3 coding sequence is TGTGCCAGCAGTTACGTGCAAGTGGGCACTGAAGCTTTCTTT. Its protein product is CASSYVQVGTEAFF.

This clone showed up just a few times. The rearrangement links TRBV5-1 to TRBJ2-5, with TRBD2 matching over 15 bases. CDR1 is SGHRS, CDR2 YFSETQ, per germline. The junction had 1 base not matched to a gene; V was cut back by 3 bases and J by 1 base. The CDR3 runs to 16 residues. CDR3 sequence: CASSSGLAGGQETQYF. In DNA form, the CDR3 reads TGCGCCAGCAGCTCGGGACTAGCGGGGGGCCAAGAGACCCAGTACTTC. Full variable domain (missing parts from reference TRBV5-1 and TRBJ2-5): KAGVTQTPRYLIKTRGQQVTLSCSPISGHRSVSWYQQTPGQGLQFLFEYFSETQRNKGNFPGRFSGRQFSNSRSEMNVSTLELGDSALYLCASSSGLAGGQETQYFGPGTRLLVL.

The chain links TRBV29-1 to TRBJ2-5, with D tentatively TRBD2 (5 bases). CDR1 SQVTM and CDR2 ANQGSEA come from the germline V gene. V lost 0 bases to trimming and J lost 2 bases, with 16 bases between them. The CDR3 loop spans 16 amino acids. Here the CDR3 reads CSVEDLEEKDQETQYF. In DNA form, the CDR3 reads TGCAGCGTTGAAGATCTGGAGGAGAAGGATCAAGAGACCCAGTACTTC.

The chain is built from TRBV5-1 and TRBJ2-7; 8 bases line up with TRBD1. This CDR3 is built from 13 residues. The germline V gene encodes CDR1 SGHRS and CDR2 YFSETQ. Losses at the gene ends were 3 bases for V and 3 bases for J; bases not matched to a gene: 2. The CDR3 reads CASSYTGGYEQYF. The CDR3 region has the DNA TGCGCCAGCAGCTATACAGGGGGCTACGAGCAGTACTTC.

The chain recombines TRBV15 with TRBJ2-1, with D perhaps matching TRBD2 (5 bases). V was clipped by 5 bases and J by 6 bases, with 14 bases between them. Germline V gene data show CDR1 as LNHNV and CDR2 as YYDKDF (reference sequence). The CDR3 is made up of 14 amino acids. The CDR3, as DNA: TGTGCCACCAGCCGAGGGTCCGCGGCCAATGAGCAGTTCTTC. Its protein product is CATSRGSAANEQFF.

The chain is built from TRBV30 and TRBJ1-5; TRBD1 might be the D (6 bases). The length of the CDR3 is 15 residues. Germline V gives CDR1 GTSNPN, CDR2 SVGIG (reference sequence). V was shortened by 0 bases and J by 5 bases, with 14 bases between the two germline ends. The CDR3 reads CAWSVKEGGHQPQHF. The CDR3 DNA follows: TGTGCCTGGAGTGTTAAAGAGGGGGGACATCAGCCCCAGCATTTT.

The chain employs TRBV30 and TRBJ2-7, with D uncertain. Germline V lookup: CDR1 GTSNPN, CDR2 SVGIG (reference sequence). Trimming shortened V by 1 base and J by 2 bases, and 3 bases separated the two germline ends. This CDR3 is built from 11 residues. The DNA of the CDR3 is TGTGCCTGGAGTGCCGCCTACGAGCAGTACTTC. As protein: CAWSAAYEQYF.

The V call is TRBV30, the J call TRBJ2-7; D possibly corresponds to TRBD1 (6 bases). Germline CDR1 and CDR2: GTSNPN and SVGIG (reference sequence). V shed 2 bases and J shed 5 bases, with 13 bases lying between them. The CDR3 covers 13 residues. CDR3: CAWSTRDRNEQYF. The CDR3, as DNA: TGTGCCTGGAGTACTCGCGACAGGAACGAGCAGTACTTC.

This chain joins TRBV11-2 and TRBJ2-3; a weak D match, TRBD2 (6 bases). The ends were cut back, 8 bases at V and 1 base at J, with 16 bases in the middle. Germline CDR1 reads SGHAT; CDR2 reads FQNNGV. This CDR3 is built from 15 residues. CDR3 in amino acids: CASDTVRGGTDTQYF. The CDR3 coding sequence is TGTGCCAGCGACACGGTGCGGGGCGGCACAGATACGCAGTATTTT.

This clone was seen only once. The chain recombines TRBV5-8 with TRBJ2-7; D might be TRBD1 (6 bases). This CDR3 is built from 15 residues. The V gene's germline CDR1 is SGHTS and CDR2 YDEGEE. The V end lost 1 base, the J end lost 1 base, and 12 bases lay between the germline ends. CDR3 residues: CASSLHRVRSYEQYF. CDR3 DNA: TGTGCCAGCAGCTTGCACAGGGTTCGATCCTACGAGCAGTACTTC.

V gene TRBV4-2 combines with J gene TRBJ2-5, with D uncertain. Matching the DNA end better, TRBJ2-7 makes the J call doubtful. The CDR3 covers 16 residues. The germline gives CDR1 LGHNA, CDR2 YNFKEQ. The CDR3 DNA reads TGTGCCAGCAGCCTAGCCCGAGTCCCGCAGGCCGGCGAGCAGTACTTC. Protein product: CASSLARVPQAGEQYF.

This chain connects TRBV28 to TRBJ2-5; D possibly corresponds to TRBD1 (5 bases). Trimming pared 5 bases from V and 4 bases from J, leaving 11 bases between. The CDR3 has 13 amino acids. Germline V CDR1 and CDR2: MDHEN, SYDVKM. In nucleotides, the CDR3 is TGTGCCAGCAGTCTCGGACACATAGAGACCCAGTACTTC. Translated: CASSLGHIETQYF.

The gene calls are TRBV6-1 and TRBJ1-1, with unresolved D. Germline loops: CDR1 MNHNS, CDR2 SASEGT. V was shortened by 2 bases and J by 4 bases, with 14 bases between the two germline ends. The CDR3 consists of 15 residues. CDR3 in amino acids: CASSEKREWGTEAFF. CDR3 nucleotides: TGTGCCAGCAGTGAAAAAAGGGAGTGGGGCACTGAAGCTTTCTTT.

V usage is TRBV28 and J usage is TRBJ2-7; D is undetermined. V lost 5 bases, J lost 3 bases, and 14 bases lay in between. This CDR3 contains 14 residues. Germline CDR1 MDHEN, CDR2 SYDVKM. CDR3 in amino acids: CASSPYSSFYEQYF. The CDR3 nucleotides read TGTGCCAGCAGTCCCTACAGCTCCTTCTACGAGCAGTACTTC.

In this sample, this clone turned up a few times. This chain joins TRBV6-5 and TRBJ2-1, with a tentative D call TRBD1 (6 bases). V was trimmed by 1 base and J by 7 bases, leaving 17 bases between them. The CDR3 contains 16 residues. CDR1 is MNHEY and CDR2 is SVGAGI in the germline V gene. CDR3 residues: CASSYYQDSWGNEQFF. For the CDR3, the DNA is TGTGCCAGCAGTTACTATCAGGACAGTTGGGGGAATGAGCAGTTCTTC.

The chain has TRBV9 and TRBJ2-5; 10 nucleotides agree with TRBD1. Matching the DNA end better, TRBJ2-7 makes the J call doubtful. The germline V gene encodes CDR1 SGDLS and CDR2 YYNGEE. This CDR3 spans 15 amino acids. The CDR3 DNA reads TGTGCCAGCAGCGTAGCGACAGGGGGCCTGTACGAGCAGTACTTC. Its protein is CASSVATGGLYEQYF.

The J gene is TRBJ2-7, the V gene TRBV7-2; D not certain. This CDR3 comprises 13 residues. V was clipped by 1 base and J by 3 bases, with 7 bases between them. CDR1 is SGHTA, CDR2 FQGNSA, per germline. CDR3 DNA: TGTGCCAGCAGCTTAGTTCTCTTCTACGAGCAGTACTTC. Its translation: CASSLVLFYEQYF.

The CDR3 sequence: CASSQDPSGAQPQHF. The CDR3 coding sequence is TGCGCCAGCAGCCAAGATCCCAGCGGGGCACAGCCCCAGCATTTT. The chain employs TRBV4-3 and TRBJ1-5, with D possibly being TRBD1 (5 bases). V was shortened by 0 bases and J by 7 bases, with 13 bases between the two germline ends. This CDR3 comprises 15 residues. Germline V lookup: CDR1 LGHNA, CDR2 YSLEER.

On this clone itself: Its ends do not fully match the called genes, so a read error is possible. The V and J genes are TRBV28 and TRBJ1-5, with TRBD1 as a possible D gene (6 bases). There are 12 residues in the CDR3. Germline-derived CDR1 and CDR2 are MDHEN and SYDVKM. The CDR3 sequence: CASSLWGALLNF. In nucleotides, the CDR3 is TGTGCCAGCAGTTTATGGGGGGCCCTTTTGAATTTT. Together with reference TRBV28 and TRBJ1-5, the CDR3 gives the full variable domain: DVKVTQSSRYLVKRTGEKVFLECVQDMDHENMFWYRQDPGLGLRLIYFSYDVKMKEKGDIPEGYSVSREKKERFSLILESASTNQTSMYLCASSLWGALLNFGDGTRLSIL.

The genes are TRBV5-1 and TRBJ1-1; 7 nucleotides match TRBD1. V shed 7 bases, J shed 1 base, and the junction held 7 bases outside the gene matches. The CDR3 is 14 residues long. From germline, CDR1 is SGHRS and CDR2 YFSETQ. CDR3 bases: TGCGCCAGCTTCACAGGGGCCGGGAACACTGAAGCTTTCTTT. The encoded protein is CASFTGAGNTEAFF.

This clone turned up a few times. This rearrangement joins TRBV6-5 to TRBJ2-3, with TRBD1 as a possible D gene (5 bases). CDR1 and CDR2 from the germline V gene are MNHEY and SVGAGI. V shed 0 bases and J shed 1 base, with 5 bases lying between them. The CDR3 totals 14 residues. The CDR3 spells CASSYSGGTDTQYF. CDR3 in DNA: TGTGCCAGCAGTTACTCAGGGGGCACAGATACGCAGTATTTT.

This clone was recorded a few times. This chain links TRBV19 with TRBJ1-5, with TRBD1 as a possible D gene (6 bases). The CDR3 totals 13 residues. Trimming pared 6 bases from V and 4 bases from J, leaving 10 bases between. Looked up from germline, CDR1 is LNHDA and CDR2 is SQIVND (reference sequence). CDR3: CASSQGLNQPQHF. The CDR3 region has the DNA TGTGCCAGTAGCCAGGGGCTTAATCAGCCCCAGCATTTT.

The chain uses TRBV27 and TRBJ2-3; perhaps TRBD2 as D (5 bases). V was cut by 7 bases and J by 5 bases, with 19 bases left in between. CDR3 length: 15 residues. CDR1 MNHEY and CDR2 SMNVEV come from the germline V gene (reference sequence). The CDR3 protein is CASKVLEALRDTQYF. The CDR3 coding sequence is TGTGCCAGCAAAGTCCTGGAGGCGCTTCGAGATACGCAGTATTTT.

The table lists this clone with a count of one. The CDR3 bases are TGCGCCAGCAGCCCTTCTTCAGGCGTTTCCTCTGAAAAACTGTTTTTT. Amino acids: CASSPSSGVSSEKLFF. This chain connects TRBV5-1 to TRBJ1-4; D is unresolved. This CDR3 contains 16 residues. Per germline, CDR1 SGHRS and CDR2 YFSETQ. V lost 4 bases and J 7 bases, leaving 20 bases between the germline ends.

The V call is TRBV4-3, the J call TRBJ2-7; D perhaps matches TRBD2 (5 bases). The CDR3 totals 14 residues. Trimming cost V 4 bases and J 0 bases, with 10 bases left between them. The V gene's germline CDR1 is LGHNA and CDR2 YSLEER. The CDR3 here is CASSRSRGSYEQYF. DNA of the CDR3: TGCGCCAGCAGCCGTAGCCGGGGCTCCTACGAGCAGTACTTC.

This clone appeared a few times. The chain carries TRBV7-2 and TRBJ1-5, with D hard to call. The CDR3 is 15 amino acids. Trimming took off 3 bases at V and 8 bases at J, with 17 bases between the two ends. CDR1 is SGHTA and CDR2 is FQGNSA in the germline V gene. CDR3 DNA sequence: TGTGCCAGCAGCTTGGGCTTACCCGTAACCAAGCCCCAGCATTTT. It translates to CASSLGLPVTKPQHF.

This chain joins TRBV20-1 and TRBJ2-1; D gene uncertain. The germline gives CDR1 DFQATT, CDR2 SNEGSKA (reference sequence). The CDR3 loop spans 10 amino acids. Trimming took off 4 bases at V and 7 bases at J, with 5 bases between the two ends. CDR3 sequence (DNA): TGCAGTGCTATTGCAAATGAGCAGTTCTTC. It is translated as CSAIANEQFF.

For this clone: Other DNA sequences in the sample encode the same CDR3. The CDR3 loop is CASSLGGSSYEQYF. As DNA, the CDR3 is TGTGCCAGCAGTTTGGGGGGGTCCTCCTACGAGCAGTACTTC. The chain recombines TRBV28 with TRBJ2-7; TRBD2 agrees at 7 bases. CDR3 length: 14 amino acids. J lost 0 bases, V lost 3 bases, and 2 bases had no gene match. Germline V gene sequence: CDR1 MDHEN, CDR2 SYDVKM.